This T cell receptor beta chain was recorded in a study of CD8+CD57+ T cells in acquired aplastic anemia. Study observations and caveats: Patients had roughly 31 CD8+ CDR3 sequences in common with controls (the shared set).

Germline CDR1 and CDR2: LNHNV and YYDKDF (reference sequence). The CDR3 runs 14 residues. V lost 6 bases, J lost 7 bases, and 13 bases lay in between. With regard to this clonotype: Its target is unknown.

All patients picked for sequencing had shown, by flow cytometry, an expansion of CD8+CD57+ cells. Blood came from patients not yet given any therapy. TCR beta VDJ and CDR3 were profiled, and genomic DNA was the template. TCRdb called the reads again in MiXCR, with one record for every CDR3 protein. Of some 170,000 distinct CDR3 sequences in the sample, roughly 65% were seen once. Sequenced input: sorted CD4+, CD8+, or CD8+CD57+ T cells (not recorded which) from PBMCs. The clonotype originates from a human donor with aplastic anemia. The chain combines TRBV15 with TRBJ1-6; D might be TRBD1 (5 bases). Here the CDR3 reads CATRGGLGNSPLHF. The CDR3 nucleotides are TGTGCCACCAGGGGGGGTCTAGGAAATTCACCCCTCCACTTT.